The clone carrying this TCR beta chain was seen only a few times. Germline V gives CDR1 SGHRS, CDR2 YFSETQ. J gave up 2 bases and V 3 bases, and 10 bases lay outside the gene matches. The CDR3 is 16 residues long. Despite likely unrecorded immune exposures, the donors were nominally healthy at the time of sampling. The data derive from a study of cytomegalovirus exposure and HLA in healthy donors. PCR used 60 Vbeta primers and 13 Jbeta primers. TCRdb's table, derived via immunoSEQ multiplex PCR, lists solely in-frame clones and lacks some. The sample consists of under 150,000 clones, roughly three quarters of them appearing once.

The receptor's source is a woman aged 55-75 years in good health and CMV-seronegative. The sample comprised PBMCs. The rearrangement uses TRBV5-1 and TRBJ1-1; TRBD1 aligns across 7 bases. Written as DNA, the CDR3 is TGCGCCAGCAGCTCAGCACCTGGGACAGCAAACACTGAAGCTTTCTTT. This gives the protein CASSSAPGTANTEAFF.